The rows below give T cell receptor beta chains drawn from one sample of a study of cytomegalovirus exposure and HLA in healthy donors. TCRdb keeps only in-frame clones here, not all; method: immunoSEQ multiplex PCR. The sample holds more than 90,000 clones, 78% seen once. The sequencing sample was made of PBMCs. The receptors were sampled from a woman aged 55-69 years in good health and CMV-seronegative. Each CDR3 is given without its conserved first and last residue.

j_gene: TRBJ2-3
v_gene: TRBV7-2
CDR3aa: ASSSIAGGTTDTQY

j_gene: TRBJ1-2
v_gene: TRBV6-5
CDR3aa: ASSRTGPYGYT

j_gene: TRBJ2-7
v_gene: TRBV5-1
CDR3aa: ASSPGQGGFYEQY

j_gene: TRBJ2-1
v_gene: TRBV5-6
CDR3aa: ASSQGGGEQF

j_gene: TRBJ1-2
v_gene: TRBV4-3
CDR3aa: ASSYGQTRGGYT

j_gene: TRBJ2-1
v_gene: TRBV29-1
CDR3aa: SVADSHNEQF

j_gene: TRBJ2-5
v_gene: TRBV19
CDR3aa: ASYDRAQETQY

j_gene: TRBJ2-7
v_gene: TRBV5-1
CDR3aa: ASSLGGYEQY

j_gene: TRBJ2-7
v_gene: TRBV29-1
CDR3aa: SVERDRGRGEQY

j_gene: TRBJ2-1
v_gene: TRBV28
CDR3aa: ASSSTSGDNEQF

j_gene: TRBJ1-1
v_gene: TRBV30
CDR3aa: AWSLLGGTEAF